This T cell receptor (beta chain) was identified in a study of blood T cell repertoires in COVID-19. Background on the study: COVID-19 samples from acute and convalescent phases originated in the United States, Italy and Spain. T cells, B-cell-depleted T cells, or PBMCs supplied cDNA or gDNA.

The germline gives CDR1 SQVTM, CDR2 ANQGSEA. This CDR3 is 14 amino acids long. V was pared by 7 bases and J by 11 bases, with 15 bases of the junction left unmatched. Original data processing: How many nucleated cells were present was estimated from reference gene primer amplification. Profiled with immunoSEQ multiplex PCR; TCRdb holds only in-frame clones, not every one. V and J calls and clone size follow that table, whereas D and trimming were derived from the DNA. The sample holds roughly 100,000 clones, 70% to 90% seen once. Sequenced material: peripheral blood. The chain is built from TRBV29-1 and TRBJ1-1; TRBD1 agrees at 11 bases. The origin of this receptor is a man between 45 and 60 years old with active or convalescent COVID-19. The CDR3 loop is CSAAGDRGAKAAFF. CDR3 nucleotide sequence: TGCAGCGCCGCCGGGGACAGGGGGGCTAAGGCGGCTTTCTTT.